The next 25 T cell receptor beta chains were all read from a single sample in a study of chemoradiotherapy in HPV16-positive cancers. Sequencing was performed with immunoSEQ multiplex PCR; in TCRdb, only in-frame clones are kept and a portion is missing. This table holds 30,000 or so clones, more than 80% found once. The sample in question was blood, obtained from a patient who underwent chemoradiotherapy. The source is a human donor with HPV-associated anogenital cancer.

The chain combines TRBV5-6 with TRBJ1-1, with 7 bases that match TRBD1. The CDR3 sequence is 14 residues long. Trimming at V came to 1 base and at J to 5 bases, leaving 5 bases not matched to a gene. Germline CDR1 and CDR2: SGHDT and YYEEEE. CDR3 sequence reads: CASSLTTGSTEAFF. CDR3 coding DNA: TGTGCCAGCAGCTTGACGACAGGGAGTACTGAAGCTTTCTTT.

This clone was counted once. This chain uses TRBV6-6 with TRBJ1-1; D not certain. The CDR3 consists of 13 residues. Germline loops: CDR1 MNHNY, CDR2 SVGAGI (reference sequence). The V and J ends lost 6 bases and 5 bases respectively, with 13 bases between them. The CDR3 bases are TGTGCCAGCAGGTGGGGATGGGAAACTGAAGCTTTCTTT. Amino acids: CASRWGWETEAFF.

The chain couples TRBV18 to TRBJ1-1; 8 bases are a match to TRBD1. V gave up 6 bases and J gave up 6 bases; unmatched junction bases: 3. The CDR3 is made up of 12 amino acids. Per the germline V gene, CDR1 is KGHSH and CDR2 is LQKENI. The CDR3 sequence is CASSQGAAEAFF. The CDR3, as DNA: TGTGCCAGCTCTCAGGGGGCCGCTGAAGCTTTCTTT. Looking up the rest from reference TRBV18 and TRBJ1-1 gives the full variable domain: NAGVMQNPRHLVRRRGQEARLRCSPMKGHSHVYWYRQLPEEGLKFMVYLQKENIIDESGMPKERFSAEFPKEGPSILRIQQVVRGDSAAYFCASSQGAAEAFFGQGTRLTVV.

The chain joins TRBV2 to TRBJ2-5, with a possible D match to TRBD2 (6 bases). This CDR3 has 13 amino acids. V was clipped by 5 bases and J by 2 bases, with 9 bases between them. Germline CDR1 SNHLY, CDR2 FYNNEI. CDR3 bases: TGTGCCAGCAGTCCGGACTATCAAGAGACCCAGTACTTC. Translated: CASSPDYQETQYF.

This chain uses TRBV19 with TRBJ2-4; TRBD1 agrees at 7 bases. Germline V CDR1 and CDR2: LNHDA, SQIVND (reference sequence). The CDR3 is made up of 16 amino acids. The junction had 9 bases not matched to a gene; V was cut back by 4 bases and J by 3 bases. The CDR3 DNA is TGTGCCAGTAGTACTATAAGACGGGACAGCAAAAACATTCAGTACTTC. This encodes CASSTIRRDSKNIQYF.

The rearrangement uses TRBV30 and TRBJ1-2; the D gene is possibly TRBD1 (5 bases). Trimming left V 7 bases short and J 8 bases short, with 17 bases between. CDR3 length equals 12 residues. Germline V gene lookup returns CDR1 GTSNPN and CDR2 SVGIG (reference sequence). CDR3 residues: CALPSPTVGYTF. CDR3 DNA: TGTGCCTTGCCCTCCCCGACAGTCGGCTACACCTTC.

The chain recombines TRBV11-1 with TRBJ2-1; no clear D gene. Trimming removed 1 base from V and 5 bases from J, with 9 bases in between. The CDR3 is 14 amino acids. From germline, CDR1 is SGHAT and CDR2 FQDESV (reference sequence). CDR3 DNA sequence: TGTGCCAGCAGCTTAGGTCCCACGAACAATGAGCAGTTCTTC. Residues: CASSLGPTNNEQFF.

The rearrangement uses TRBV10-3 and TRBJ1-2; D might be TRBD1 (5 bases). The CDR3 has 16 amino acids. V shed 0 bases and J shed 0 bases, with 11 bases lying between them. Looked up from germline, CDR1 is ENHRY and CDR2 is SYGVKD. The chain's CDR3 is CAISESLGASNYGYTF. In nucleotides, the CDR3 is TGTGCCATCAGTGAGTCTCTCGGGGCTTCTAACTATGGCTACACCTTC.

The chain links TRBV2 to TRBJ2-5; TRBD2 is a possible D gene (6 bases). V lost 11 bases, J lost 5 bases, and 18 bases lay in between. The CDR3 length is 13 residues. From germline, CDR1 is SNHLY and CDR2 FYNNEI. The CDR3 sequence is CADAASVRETQYF. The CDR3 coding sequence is TGTGCCGATGCGGCTAGCGTCCGCGAGACCCAGTACTTC.

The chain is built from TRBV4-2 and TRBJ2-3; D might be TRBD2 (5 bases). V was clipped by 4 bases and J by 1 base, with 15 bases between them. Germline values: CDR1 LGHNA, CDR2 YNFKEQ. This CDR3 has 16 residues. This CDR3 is CASSRETSGGTDTQYF. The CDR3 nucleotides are TGTGCCAGCAGCCGAGAAACCAGCGGAGGCACAGATACGCAGTATTTT.

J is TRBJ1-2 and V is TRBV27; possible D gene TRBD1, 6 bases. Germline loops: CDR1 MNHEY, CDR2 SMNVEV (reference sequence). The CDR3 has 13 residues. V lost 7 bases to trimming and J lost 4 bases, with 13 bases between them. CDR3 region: CASKTDRSYGYTF. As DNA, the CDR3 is TGTGCCAGCAAAACGGACAGATCCTATGGCTACACCTTC.

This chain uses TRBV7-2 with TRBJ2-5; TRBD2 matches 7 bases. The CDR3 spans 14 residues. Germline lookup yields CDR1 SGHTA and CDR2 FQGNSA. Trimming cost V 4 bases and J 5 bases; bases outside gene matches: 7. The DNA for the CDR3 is TGTGCCAGCAGCTATATAGCGGGTTCGGAGACCCAGTACTTC. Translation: CASSYIAGSETQYF.

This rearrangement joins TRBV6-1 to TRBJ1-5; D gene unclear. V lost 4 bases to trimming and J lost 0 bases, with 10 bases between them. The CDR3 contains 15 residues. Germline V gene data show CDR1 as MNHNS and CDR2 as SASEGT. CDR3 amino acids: CASSGWENSNQPQHF. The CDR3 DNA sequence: TGTGCCAGCAGTGGTTGGGAGAATAGCAATCAGCCCCAGCATTTT.

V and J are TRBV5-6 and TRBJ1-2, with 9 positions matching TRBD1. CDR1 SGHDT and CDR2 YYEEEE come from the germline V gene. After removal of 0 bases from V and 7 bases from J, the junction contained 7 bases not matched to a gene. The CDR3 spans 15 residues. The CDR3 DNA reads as TGTGCCAGCAGCTTGGTTGGGACAGGGAGGACTGGCTACACCTTC. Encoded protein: CASSLVGTGRTGYTF.

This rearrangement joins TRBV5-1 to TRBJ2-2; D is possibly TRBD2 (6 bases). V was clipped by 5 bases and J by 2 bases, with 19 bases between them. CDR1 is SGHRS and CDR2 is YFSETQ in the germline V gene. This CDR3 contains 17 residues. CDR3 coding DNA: TGCGCCAGCAGTGAGGGACTTCCTAAAGTTAACACCGGGGAGCTGTTTTTT. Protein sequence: CASSEGLPKVNTGELFF.

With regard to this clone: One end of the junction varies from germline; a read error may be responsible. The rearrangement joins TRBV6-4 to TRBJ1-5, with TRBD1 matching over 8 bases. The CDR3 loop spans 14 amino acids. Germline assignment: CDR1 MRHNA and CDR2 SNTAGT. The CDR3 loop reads CEFRGLYSNQPQHF. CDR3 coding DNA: TGCGAATTCAGGGGGCTTTATAGCAATCAGCCCCAGCATTTT.

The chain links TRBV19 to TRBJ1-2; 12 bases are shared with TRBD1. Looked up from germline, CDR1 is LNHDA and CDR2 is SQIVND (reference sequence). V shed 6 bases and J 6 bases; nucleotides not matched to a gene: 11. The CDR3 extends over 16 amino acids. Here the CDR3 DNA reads TGTGCCAGTAGAAACCGGGACAGGGGGCAAAGGGATGGCTACACCTTC. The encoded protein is CASRNRDRGQRDGYTF. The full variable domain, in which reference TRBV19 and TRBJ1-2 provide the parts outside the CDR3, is DGGITQSPKYLFRKEGQNVTLSCEQNLNHDAMYWYRQDPGQGLRLIYYSQIVNDFQKGDIAEGYSVSREKKESFPLTVTSAQKNPTAFYLCASRNRDRGQRDGYTFGSGTRLTVV.

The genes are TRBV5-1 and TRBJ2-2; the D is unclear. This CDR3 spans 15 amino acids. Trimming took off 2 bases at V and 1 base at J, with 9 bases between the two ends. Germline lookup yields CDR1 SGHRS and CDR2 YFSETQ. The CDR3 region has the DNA TGCGCCAGCAGCTTAAGGGAAGTGAACACCGGGGAGCTGTTTTTT. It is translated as CASSLREVNTGELFF.

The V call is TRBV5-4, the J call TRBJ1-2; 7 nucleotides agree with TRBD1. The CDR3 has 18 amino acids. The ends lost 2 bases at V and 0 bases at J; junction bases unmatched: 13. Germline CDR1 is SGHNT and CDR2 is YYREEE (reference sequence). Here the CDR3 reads CASSFGQGVLTANYGYTF. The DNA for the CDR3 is TGTGCCAGCAGCTTCGGGCAGGGGGTCCTTACTGCTAACTATGGCTACACCTTC.

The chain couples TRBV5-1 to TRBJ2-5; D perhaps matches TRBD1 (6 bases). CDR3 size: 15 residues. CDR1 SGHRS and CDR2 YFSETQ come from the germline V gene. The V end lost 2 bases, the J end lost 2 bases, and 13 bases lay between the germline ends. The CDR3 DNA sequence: TGCGCCAGCAGCTTCGGCAGGGGCATACAAGAGACCCAGTACTTC. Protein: CASSFGRGIQETQYF.

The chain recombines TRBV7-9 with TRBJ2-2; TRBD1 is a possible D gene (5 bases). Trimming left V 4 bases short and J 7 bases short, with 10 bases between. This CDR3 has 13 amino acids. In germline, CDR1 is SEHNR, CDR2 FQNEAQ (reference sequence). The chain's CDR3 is CASSSTGLGELFF. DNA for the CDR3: TGTGCCAGCAGCTCTACAGGTCTCGGGGAGCTGTTTTTT.

The CDR3 DNA reads as TGCGCCAGCAGCTTGGAGACGACGGCGGCGGCCTTAACTACCTTC. This codes for CASSLETTAAALTTF. The V and J genes are TRBV5-1 and TRBJ1-2; D gene ambiguous. Germline V CDR1 and CDR2: SGHRS, YFSETQ. CDR3 size: 15 residues. V lost 0 bases and J 14 bases, leaving 23 bases between the germline ends.

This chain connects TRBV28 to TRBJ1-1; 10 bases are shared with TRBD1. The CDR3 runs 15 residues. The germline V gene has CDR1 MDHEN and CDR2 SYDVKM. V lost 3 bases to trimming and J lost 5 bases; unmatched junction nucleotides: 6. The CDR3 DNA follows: TGTGCCAGCAGTTTCCTCGGACAGGGGGAAACTGAAGCTTTCTTT. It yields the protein CASSFLGQGETEAFF.

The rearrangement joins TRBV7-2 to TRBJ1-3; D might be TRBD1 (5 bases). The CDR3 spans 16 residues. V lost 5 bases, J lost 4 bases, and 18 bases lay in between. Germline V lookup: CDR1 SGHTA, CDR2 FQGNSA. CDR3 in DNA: TGTGCCAGCAGCCCTCAGGTCTCCGGGGCAGGAAACACCATATATTTT. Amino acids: CASSPQVSGAGNTIYF. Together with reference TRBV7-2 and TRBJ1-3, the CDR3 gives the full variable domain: GAGVSQSPSNKVTEKGKDVELRCDPISGHTALYWYRQSLGQGLEFLIYFQGNSAPDKSGLPSDRFSAERTGGSVSTLTIQRTQQEDSAVYLCASSPQVSGAGNTIYFGEGSWLTVV.

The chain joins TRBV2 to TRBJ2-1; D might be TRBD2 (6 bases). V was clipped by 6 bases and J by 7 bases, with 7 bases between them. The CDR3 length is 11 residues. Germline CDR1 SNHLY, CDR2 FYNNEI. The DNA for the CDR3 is TGTGCCAGCAGGGACTATAATGAGCAGTTCTTC. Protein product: CASRDYNEQFF. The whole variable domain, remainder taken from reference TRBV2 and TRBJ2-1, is EPEVTQTPSHQVTQMGQEVILRCVPISNHLYFYWYRQILGQKVEFLVSFYNNEISEKSEIFDDQFSVERPDGSNFTLKIRSTKLEDSAMYFCASRDYNEQFFGPGTRLTVL.